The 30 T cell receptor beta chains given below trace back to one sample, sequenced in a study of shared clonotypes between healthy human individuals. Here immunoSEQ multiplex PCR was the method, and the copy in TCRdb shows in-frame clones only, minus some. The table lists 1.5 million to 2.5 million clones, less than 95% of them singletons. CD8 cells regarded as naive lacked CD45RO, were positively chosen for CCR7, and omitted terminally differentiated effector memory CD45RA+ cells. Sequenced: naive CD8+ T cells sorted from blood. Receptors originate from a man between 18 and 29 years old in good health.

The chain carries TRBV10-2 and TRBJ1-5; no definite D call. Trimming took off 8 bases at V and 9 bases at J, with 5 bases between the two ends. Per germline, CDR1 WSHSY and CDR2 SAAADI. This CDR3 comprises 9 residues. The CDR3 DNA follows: TGCGCCAGCGAAGGGCCCCAGCATTTT. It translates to CASEGPQHF.

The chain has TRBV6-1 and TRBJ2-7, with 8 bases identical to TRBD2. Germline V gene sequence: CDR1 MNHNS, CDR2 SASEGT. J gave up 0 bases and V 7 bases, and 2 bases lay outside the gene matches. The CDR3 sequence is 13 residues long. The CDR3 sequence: CASTGGTSYEQYF. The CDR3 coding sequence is TGTGCCAGCACGGGGGGGACCTCCTACGAGCAGTACTTC.

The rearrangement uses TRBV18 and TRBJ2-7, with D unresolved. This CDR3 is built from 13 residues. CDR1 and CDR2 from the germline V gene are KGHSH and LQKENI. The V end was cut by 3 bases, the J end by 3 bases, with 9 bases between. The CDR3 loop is CASSPPEHYEQYF. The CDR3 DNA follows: TGTGCCAGCTCACCGCCGGAACACTACGAGCAGTACTTC.

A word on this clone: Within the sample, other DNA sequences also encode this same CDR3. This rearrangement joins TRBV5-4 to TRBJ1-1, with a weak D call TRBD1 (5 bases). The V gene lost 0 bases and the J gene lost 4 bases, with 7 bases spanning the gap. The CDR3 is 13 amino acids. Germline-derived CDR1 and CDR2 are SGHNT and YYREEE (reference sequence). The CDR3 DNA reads TGTGCCAGCAGCTTGGAGGGGAGCACTGAAGCTTTCTTT. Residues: CASSLEGSTEAFF.

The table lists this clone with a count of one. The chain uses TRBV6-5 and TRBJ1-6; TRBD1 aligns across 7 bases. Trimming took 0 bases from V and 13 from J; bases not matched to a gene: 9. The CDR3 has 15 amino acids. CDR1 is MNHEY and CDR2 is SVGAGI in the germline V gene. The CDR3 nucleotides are TGTGCCAGCAGTTACTCGGAGGGGGCACACGTTCCCCTCCACTTT. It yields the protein CASSYSEGAHVPLHF.

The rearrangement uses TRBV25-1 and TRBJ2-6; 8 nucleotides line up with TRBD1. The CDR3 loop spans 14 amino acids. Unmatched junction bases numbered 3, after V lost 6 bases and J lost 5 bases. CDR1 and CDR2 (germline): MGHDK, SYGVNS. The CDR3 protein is CASRQGGWANVLTF. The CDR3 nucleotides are TGTGCCAGCAGACAGGGGGGCTGGGCCAACGTCCTGACTTTC.

The DNA of the CDR3 is TGTGCCAGCAGTCCCCGGGACAGAGAGGCTACGCAGTATTTT. This sequence encodes CASSPRDREATQYF. The chain joins TRBV28 to TRBJ2-3; 7 bases agree with TRBD1. V lost 5 bases, J lost 8 bases, and 10 bases stayed unmatched. CDR3 length: 14 amino acids. The germline gives CDR1 MDHEN, CDR2 SYDVKM.

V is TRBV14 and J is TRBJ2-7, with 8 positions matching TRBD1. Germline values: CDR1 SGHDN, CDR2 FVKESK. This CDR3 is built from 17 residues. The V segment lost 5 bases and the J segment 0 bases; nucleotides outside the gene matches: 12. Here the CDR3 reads CASSGSLSGQGSYEQYF. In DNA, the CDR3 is TGTGCCAGCAGCGGGTCCCTCTCCGGACAGGGCTCCTACGAGCAGTACTTC.

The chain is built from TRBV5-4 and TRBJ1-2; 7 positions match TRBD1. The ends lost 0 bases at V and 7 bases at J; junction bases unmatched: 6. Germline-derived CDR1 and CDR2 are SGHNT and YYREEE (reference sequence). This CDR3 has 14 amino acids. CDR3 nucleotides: TGTGCCAGCAGCTTGGGTCAGGGGGACGCTGGCTACACCTTC. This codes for CASSLGQGDAGYTF. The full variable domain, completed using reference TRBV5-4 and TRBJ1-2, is ETGVTQSPTHLIKTRGQQVTLRCSSQSGHNTVSWYQQALGQGPQFIFQYYREEENGRGNFPPRFSGLQFPNYSSELNVNALELDDSALYLCASSLGQGDAGYTFGSGTRLTVV.

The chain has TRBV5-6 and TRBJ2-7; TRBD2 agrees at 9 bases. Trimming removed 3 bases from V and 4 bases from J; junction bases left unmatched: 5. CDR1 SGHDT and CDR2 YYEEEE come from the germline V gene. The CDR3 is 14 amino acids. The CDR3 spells CASSWREGQYEQYF. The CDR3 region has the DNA TGTGCCAGCAGCTGGCGGGAGGGCCAGTACGAGCAGTACTTC.

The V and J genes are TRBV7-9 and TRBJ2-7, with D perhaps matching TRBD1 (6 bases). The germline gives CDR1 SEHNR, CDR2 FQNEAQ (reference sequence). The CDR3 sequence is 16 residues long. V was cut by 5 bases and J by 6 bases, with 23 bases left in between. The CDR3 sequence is CASSPPSGRGPPEQYF. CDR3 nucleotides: TGTGCCAGCAGCCCCCCTTCAGGCAGGGGACCCCCCGAGCAGTACTTC.

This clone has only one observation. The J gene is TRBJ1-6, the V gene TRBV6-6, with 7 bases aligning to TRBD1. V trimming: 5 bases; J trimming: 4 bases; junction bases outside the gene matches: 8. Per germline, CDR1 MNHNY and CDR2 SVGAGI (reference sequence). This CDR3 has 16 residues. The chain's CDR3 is CASSLQGPRYNSPLHF. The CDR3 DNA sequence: TGTGCCAGCAGTCTACAGGGGCCCCGTTATAATTCACCCCTCCACTTT.

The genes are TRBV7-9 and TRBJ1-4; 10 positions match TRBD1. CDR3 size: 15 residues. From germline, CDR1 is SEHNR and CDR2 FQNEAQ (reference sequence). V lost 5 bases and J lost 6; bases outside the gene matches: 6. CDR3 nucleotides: TGTGCCAGCAGCGCTAGACAGGGGGCTTATGAAAAACTGTTTTTT. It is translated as CASSARQGAYEKLFF.

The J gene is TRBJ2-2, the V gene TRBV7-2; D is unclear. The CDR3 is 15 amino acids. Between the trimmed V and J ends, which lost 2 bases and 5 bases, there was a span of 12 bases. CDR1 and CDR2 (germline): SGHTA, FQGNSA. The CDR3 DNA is TGTGCCAGCAGCTTAATAGTAGGTCATACCGGGGAGCTGTTTTTT. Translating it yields CASSLIVGHTGELFF.

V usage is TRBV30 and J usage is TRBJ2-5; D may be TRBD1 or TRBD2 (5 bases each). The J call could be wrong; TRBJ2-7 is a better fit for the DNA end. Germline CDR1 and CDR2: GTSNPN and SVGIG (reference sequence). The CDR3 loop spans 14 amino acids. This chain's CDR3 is CAWKGGLGDYEQYF. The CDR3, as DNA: TGTGCCTGGAAAGGCGGGTTGGGGGACTACGAGCAGTACTTC.

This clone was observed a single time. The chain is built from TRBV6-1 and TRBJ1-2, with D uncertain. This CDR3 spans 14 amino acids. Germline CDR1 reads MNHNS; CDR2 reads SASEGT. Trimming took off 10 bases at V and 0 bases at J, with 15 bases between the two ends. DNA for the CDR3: TGTGCCACCGGGGAAGGGTCAGCTAACTATGGCTACACCTTC. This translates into CATGEGSANYGYTF.

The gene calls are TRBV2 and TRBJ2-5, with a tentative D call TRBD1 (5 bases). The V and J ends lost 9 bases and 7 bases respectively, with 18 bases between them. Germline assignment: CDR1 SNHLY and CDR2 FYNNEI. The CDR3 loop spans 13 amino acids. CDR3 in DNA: TGTGCCAGTATATCGCGACAGAACTGGACCCAGTACTTC. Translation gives CASISRQNWTQYF.

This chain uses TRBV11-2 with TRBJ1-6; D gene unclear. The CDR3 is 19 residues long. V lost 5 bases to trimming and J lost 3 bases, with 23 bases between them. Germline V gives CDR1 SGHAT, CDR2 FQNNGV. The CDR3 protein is CASSPLGGSGGSYNSPLHF. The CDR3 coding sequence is TGTGCCAGCAGCCCCTTAGGTGGGAGCGGTGGGAGCTATAATTCACCCCTCCACTTT.

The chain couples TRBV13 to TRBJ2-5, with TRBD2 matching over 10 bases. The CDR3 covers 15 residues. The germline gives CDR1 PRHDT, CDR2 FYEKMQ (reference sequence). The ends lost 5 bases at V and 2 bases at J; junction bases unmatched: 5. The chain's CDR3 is CASSARLAGQETQYF. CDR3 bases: TGTGCCAGCAGCGCGCGACTAGCGGGTCAAGAGACCCAGTACTTC.

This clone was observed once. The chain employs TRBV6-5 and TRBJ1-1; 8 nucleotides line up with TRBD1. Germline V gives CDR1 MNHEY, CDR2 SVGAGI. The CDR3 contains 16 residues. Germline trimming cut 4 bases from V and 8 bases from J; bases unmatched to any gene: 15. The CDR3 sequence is CASSSISETGVGEAFF. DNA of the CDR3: TGTGCCAGCAGTTCTATCTCCGAGACAGGGGTCGGGGAAGCTTTCTTT.

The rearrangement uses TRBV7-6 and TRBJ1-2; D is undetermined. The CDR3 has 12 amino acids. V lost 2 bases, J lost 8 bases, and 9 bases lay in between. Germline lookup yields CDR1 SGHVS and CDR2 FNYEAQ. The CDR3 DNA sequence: TGTGCCAGCAGCTTAAATGGAGACGGCTACACCTTC. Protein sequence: CASSLNGDGYTF.

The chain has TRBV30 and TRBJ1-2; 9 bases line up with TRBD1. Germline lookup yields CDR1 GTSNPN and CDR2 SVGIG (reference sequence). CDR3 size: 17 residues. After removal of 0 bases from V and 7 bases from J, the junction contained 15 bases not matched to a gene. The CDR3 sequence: CAWSVVTGGTYYGGYTF. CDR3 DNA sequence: TGTGCCTGGAGTGTCGTGACAGGGGGTACCTACTATGGTGGCTACACCTTC.

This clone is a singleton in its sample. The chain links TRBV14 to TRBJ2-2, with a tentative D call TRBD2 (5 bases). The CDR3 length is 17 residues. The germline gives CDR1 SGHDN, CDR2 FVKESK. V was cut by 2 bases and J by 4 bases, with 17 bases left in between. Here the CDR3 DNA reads TGTGCCAGCAGCCAATCCGTCGGGGTAGCGCGCACCGGGGAGCTGTTTTTT. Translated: CASSQSVGVARTGELFF.

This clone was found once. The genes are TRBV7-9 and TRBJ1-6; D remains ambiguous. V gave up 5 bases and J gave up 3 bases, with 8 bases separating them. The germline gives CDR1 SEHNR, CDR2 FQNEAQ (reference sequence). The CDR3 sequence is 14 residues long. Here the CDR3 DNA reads TGTGCCAGCAGCCGGGAATTCTATAATTCACCCCTCCACTTT. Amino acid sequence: CASSREFYNSPLHF.

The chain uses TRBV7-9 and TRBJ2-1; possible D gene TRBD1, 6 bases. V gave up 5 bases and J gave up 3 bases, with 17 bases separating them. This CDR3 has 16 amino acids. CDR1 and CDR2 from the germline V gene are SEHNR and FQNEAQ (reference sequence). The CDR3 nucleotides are TGTGCCAGCAGCCTCAGGGGAACTTATGACTACAATGAGCAGTTCTTC. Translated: CASSLRGTYDYNEQFF.

CDR3 sequence (DNA): TGCGCCAGCAGCCAAAGACAGGGTTATGAGGAGCTGTTTTTT. It specifies CASSQRQGYEELFF. This chain joins TRBV4-1 and TRBJ2-2; TRBD1 matches at 7 bases. The germline V gene encodes CDR1 MGHRA and CDR2 YSYEKL. CDR3 length: 14 amino acids. J was trimmed by 10 bases and V by 2 bases; bases with no gene match: 7.

CDR3 amino acids: CASSTRDRGSYEQYF. In nucleotides, the CDR3 is TGCGCCAGCAGCACCCGGGACAGGGGTTCCTACGAGCAGTACTTC. V is TRBV4-1 and J is TRBJ2-7; 10 bases line up with TRBD1. V was pared by 5 bases and J by 1 base, with 5 bases of the junction left unmatched. The CDR3 sequence is 15 residues long. CDR1 is MGHRA and CDR2 is YSYEKL in the germline V gene.

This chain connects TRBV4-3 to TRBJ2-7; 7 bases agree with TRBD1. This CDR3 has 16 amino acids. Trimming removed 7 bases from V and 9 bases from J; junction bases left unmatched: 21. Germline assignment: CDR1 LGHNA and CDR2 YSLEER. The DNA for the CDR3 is TGCGCCAGCACCGAAGATGAGAGACAGGGAACAATTGGGCAGTACTTC. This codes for CASTEDERQGTIGQYF.

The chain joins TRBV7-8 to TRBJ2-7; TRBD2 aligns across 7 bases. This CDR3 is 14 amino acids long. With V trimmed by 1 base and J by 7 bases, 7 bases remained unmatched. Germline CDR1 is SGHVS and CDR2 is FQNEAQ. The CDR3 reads CASSLVAGEGEQYF. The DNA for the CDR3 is TGTGCCAGCAGCTTAGTTGCGGGAGAGGGAGAGCAGTACTTC. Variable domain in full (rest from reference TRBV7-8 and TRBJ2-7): GAGVSQSPRYKVAKRGQDVALRCDPISGHVSLFWYQQALGQGPEFLTYFQNEAQLDKSGLPSDRFFAERPEGSVSTLKIQRTQQEDSAVYLCASSLVAGEGEQYFGPGTRLTVT.

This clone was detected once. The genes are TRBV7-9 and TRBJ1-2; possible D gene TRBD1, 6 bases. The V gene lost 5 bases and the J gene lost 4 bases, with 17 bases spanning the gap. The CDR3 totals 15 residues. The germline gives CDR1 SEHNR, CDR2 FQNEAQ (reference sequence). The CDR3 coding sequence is TGTGCCAGCAGCAATCGTAGGACAGACGCCTATGGCTACACCTTC. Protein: CASSNRRTDAYGYTF.